This is a list of T cell receptor beta chains from one sample in a study of blood T cell repertoires in COVID-19. TCRdb keeps only in-frame clones here, not all; method: immunoSEQ multiplex PCR. The repertoire holds a few hundred thousand clones, with around 89% as singletons. The sequencing sample was made of peripheral blood. These receptor sequences come from a man aged 60 to 69 who had recovered from COVID-19. The CDR3 runs from the conserved cysteine through the conserved F or W. A D gene is named only where the DNA matches it firmly. The size entry is marked missing in some rows and otherwise reads once, few, many or a size class.

J | D | size | V | CDR3 | DNA
TRBJ2-7 | . | . | TRBV10-3 | CATLGDISYEQYF | TGTGCCACCCTCGGGGACATTTCCTACGAGCAGTACTTC
TRBJ1-5 | . | . | TRBV5-6 | CASSRRLQGSNQPQHF | TGTGCCAGCAGCCGTAGGCTACAGGGTAGCAATCAGCCCCAGCATTTT
TRBJ1-2 | TRBD1 | . | TRBV27 | CASSVLTGGHNYGYTF | TGTGCCAGCAGTGTCCTTACAGGGGGACATAACTATGGCTACACCTTC
TRBJ1-6 | . | . | TRBV25-1 | CASSEVASPLHF | TGTGCCAGCAGTGAAGTGGCTTCACCCCTCCACTTT
TRBJ2-3 | . | . | TRBV3-1/TRBV3-2 | CASSQVGGDTDTQYF | TGTGCCAGCAGCCAAGTTGGCGGGGACACAGATACGCAGTATTTT
TRBJ2-3 | TRBD1 | . | TRBV2 | CASTGQGALLTDTQYF | TGTGCCAGCACAGGACAGGGGGCACTTCTCACAGATACGCAGTATTTT
TRBJ1-2 | . | . | TRBV6-5 | CASSSPGRYGYTF | TGTGCCAGCAGTTCCCCAGGTCGATATGGCTACACCTTC
TRBJ2-7 | TRBD2 | . | TRBV9 | CASSVLGTSREQYF | TGTGCCAGCAGCGTGCTCGGGACTAGCCGCGAGCAGTACTTC
TRBJ2-3 | TRBD2 | . | TRBV19 | CASSIPLTTSGGRTDTQYF | TGTGCCAGTAGTATTCCTTTGACAACTAGCGGGGGGCGCACAGATACGCAGTATTTT
TRBJ2-7 | . | . | TRBV11-2 | CASSLGRTPYEQYF | TGTGCCAGCAGCTTAGGCAGAACGCCCTACGAGCAGTACTTC
TRBJ2-7 | TRBD1 | . | TRBV28 | CASRMTGGLYEQYF | TGTGCCAGCAGGATGACAGGGGGCCTATACGAGCAGTACTTC
TRBJ1-2 | . | . | TRBV19 | CASSIISGGDYGYTF | TGTGCCAGTAGTATAATTTCTGGGGGCGACTATGGCTACACCTTC
TRBJ1-5 | TRBD1 | . | TRBV18 | CASSPDRGRQPQHF | TGTGCCAGCTCACCGGACAGGGGTCGACAGCCCCAGCATTTT
TRBJ2-1 | . | . | TRBV25-1 | CASSGRQGARNEQFF | TGTGCCAGCAGTGGCCGCCAAGGGGCTAGGAATGAGCAGTTCTTC
TRBJ2-1 | . | . | TRBV5-8 | CASSPTGSGNNEQFF | TGTGCCAGCAGCCCAACCGGGTCCGGGAACAATGAGCAGTTCTTC
TRBJ1-3 | . | few | TRBV6-5 | CASSYGHKNSGNTIYF | TGTGCCAGCAGTTACGGACACAAAAACTCTGGAAACACCATATATTTT
TRBJ1-1 | TRBD1 | . | TRBV29-1 | CSAGQGNTEAFF | TGCAGCGCGGGACAGGGCAACACTGAAGCTTTCTTT
TRBJ1-2 | TRBD1 | . | TRBV10-2 | CASSSTGQHGGYTF | TGCGCCAGCAGTTCAACGGGACAGCACGGAGGCTACACCTTC
TRBJ2-7 | TRBD1 | . | TRBV7-9 | CASSPGTGKSYEQYF | TGTGCCAGCAGCCCCGGGACAGGGAAATCCTACGAGCAGTACTTC
TRBJ2-3 | . | . | TRBV2 | CASSEVASGGPPTQYF | TGTGCCAGCAGTGAAGTCGCGTCCGGGGGGCCTCCTACGCAGTATTTT
TRBJ1-1 | . | . | TRBV7-9 | CASSSSGVRNTEAFF | TGTGCCAGCAGCTCCTCAGGGGTCAGGAACACTGAAGCTTTCTTT
TRBJ2-1 | . | . | TRBV4-1 | CASSQDPGYEQFF | TGCGCCAGCAGCCAAGATCCGGGTTATGAGCAGTTCTTC
TRBJ1-4 | . | . | TRBV7-6 | CASSLRQREKLFF | TGTGCCAGCAGCTTAAGACAAAGAGAAAAACTGTTTTTT
TRBJ2-7 | . | . | TRBV4-1 | CASSQASGQTYEQYF | TGCGCCAGCAGCCAAGCCTCTGGACAGACCTACGAGCAGTACTTC
TRBJ2-1 | TRBD2 | . | TRBV7-6 | CASSIPSGGSYNEQFF | TGTGCCAGCAGCATACCTAGCGGGGGCTCCTACAATGAGCAGTTCTTC
TRBJ1-6 | . | . | TRBV7-9 | CASSRGGVGSPLHF | TGTGCCAGCAGCCGCGGCGGGGTAGGCTCACCCCTCCACTTT
TRBJ2-1 | TRBD1 | . | TRBV6-5 | CASSEGQSEQFF | TGTGCCAGCAGCGAGGGACAGAGTGAGCAGTTCTTC
TRBJ1-6 | . | . | TRBV27 | CASSFTDRNPPLHF | TGTGCCAGCAGTTTTACCGACAGGAATCCACCCCTCCACTTT
TRBJ1-1 | . | . | TRBV2 | CASRETGIGTEAFF | TGTGCCAGCAGGGAAACAGGGATTGGGACTGAAGCTTTCTTT
TRBJ2-7 | TRBD1 | . | TRBV19 | CASSAGQGGAYEQYF | TGTGCCAGTAGTGCGGGACAGGGTGGGGCCTACGAGCAGTACTTC
TRBJ1-1 | TRBD1 | . | TRBV4-2 | CASRIQGAAEAFF | TGTGCCAGCAGGATACAGGGGGCTGCTGAAGCTTTCTTT
TRBJ1-2 | TRBD1 | . | TRBV7-3 | CASSLSSTGDANGYTF | TGTGCCAGCAGCTTAAGTTCGACAGGGGACGCGAATGGCTACACCTTC
TRBJ1-2 | TRBD1 | . | TRBV19 | CATSTGAYSYGYTF | TGTGCCACCTCTACAGGGGCGTATAGCTATGGCTACACCTTC
TRBJ2-3 | . | . | TRBV3-1/TRBV3-2 | CASSQAHLLDDRRPTDTQYF | TGTGCCAGCAGCCAAGCTCACCTCCTAGACGACAGGCGACCGACAGATACGCAGTATTTT
TRBJ2-1 | TRBD2 | . | TRBV5-1 | CASSSGLAGGRFNEQFF | TGCGCCAGCAGCTCCGGACTAGCGGGGGGGCGTTTCAATGAGCAGTTCTTC
TRBJ1-4 | . | . | TRBV6-5 | CASSPTQALRLFF | TGTGCCAGCAGTCCCACACAGGCCTTGAGGCTGTTTTTT
TRBJ1-4 | TRBD1 | . | TRBV5-1 | CASSLDRGHRATNEKLFF | TGCGCCAGCAGCTTGGACAGGGGTCACCGCGCAACTAATGAAAAACTGTTTTTT
TRBJ2-1 | TRBD2 | . | TRBV19 | CASRTSGGANEQFF | TGTGCCAGTAGGACTAGCGGGGGGGCTAACGAGCAGTTCTTC
TRBJ1-1 | . | . | TRBV9 | CASSPGLKNTEAFF | TGTGCCAGCAGCCCGGGATTGAAGAACACTGAAGCTTTCTTT
TRBJ2-1 | TRBD2 | . | TRBV18 | CASSRTSGGANEQFF | TGTGCCAGCTCACGGACTAGCGGGGGGGCTAATGAGCAGTTCTTC
TRBJ2-3 | TRBD1 | . | TRBV15 | CATSPGTGGGDTQYF | TGTGCCACCAGCCCCGGGACAGGGGGTGGGGATACGCAGTATTTT
TRBJ1-2 | TRBD1 | . | TRBV3-1/TRBV3-2 | CASSQAVQGAHGYTF | TGTGCCAGCAGCCAAGCCGTACAGGGGGCACATGGCTACACCTTC
TRBJ1-2 | . | . | TRBV13 | CASSLGRDNYGYTF | TGTGCCAGCAGCTTAGGCAGGGATAACTATGGCTACACCTTC
TRBJ1-5 | TRBD1 | once | TRBV9 | CASSLTGIGNQPQHF | TGTGCCAGCAGCCTGACAGGGATAGGCAATCAGCCCCAGCATTTT
TRBJ1-1 | . | . | TRBV28 | CASTVGPNTEAFF | TGTGCCAGCACGGTGGGCCCCAACACTGAAGCTTTCTTT
TRBJ1-6 | . | . | TRBV19 | CASSIEAVYNSPLHF | TGTGCCAGTAGTATCGAGGCGGTCTATAATTCACCCCTCCACTTT
TRBJ1-5 | . | once | TRBV6-2/TRBV6-3 | CASSYLPSEGGNQPQHF | TGTGCCAGCAGTTACCTTCCCTCTGAGGGCGGCAATCAGCCCCAGCATTTT
TRBJ2-7 | . | . | TRBV5-6 | CASSFYQTYEQYF | TGTGCCAGCAGCTTCTATCAAACCTACGAGCAGTACTTC
TRBJ2-7 | TRBD2 | few | TRBV5-6 | CASSRAGLALYEQYF | TGTGCCAGCAGCCGTGCGGGACTAGCTCTCTACGAGCAGTACTTC
TRBJ1-4 | TRBD1 | . | TRBV5-5 | CASSPGQGREKLFF | TGTGCCAGCAGCCCCGGACAGGGTAGGGAAAAACTGTTTTTT
TRBJ1-6 | TRBD1 | once | TRBV10-1 | CASSPGTGGPSPLHF | TGCGCCAGCAGTCCTGGGACAGGGGGCCCTTCACCCCTCCACTTT